The rows below give T cell receptor beta chains drawn from one sample of a study of blood T cells in healthy people across ages. TCRdb used MiXCR to reprocess the 5' RACE reads, holding one entry per CDR3 protein. The table includes about 730,000 distinct CDR3 sequences, roughly two fifths detected once. Material: blood. The receptor set was obtained from a woman aged 60-75 years in good health. Both conserved end residues are part of each CDR3. The D gene is left open where the match is weak. The size entry is marked missing in some rows and otherwise reads once, few, many or a size class.

>few|TRBV4-2|-|TRBJ2-7
TGTGCCAGCAGCCAAGTAGGGGTGGGCGAGCAGTACTTC
CASSQVGVGEQYF
>-|TRBV23-1|TRBD1|TRBJ2-1
TGCGCCAGCAGTCGGGGACAGGGAAGAGGATGGAACTCGTTCTCCTACAATGAGCAGTTCTTC
CASSRGQGRGWNSFSYNEQFF
>few|TRBV20-1|-|TRBJ1-5
TGCAGTGCTAGGGTTTGGGATGGTAGCAATCAGCCCCAGCATTTT
CSARVWDGSNQPQHF
>few|TRBV18|-|TRBJ2-7
TGTGCCAGCTCACCAGGGGTTCCTTACGAGCAGTACTTC
CASSPGVPYEQYF
>-|TRBV7-3|TRBD2|TRBJ2-7
TGTGCCAGCAGCTATACTAGCGGGAGGGCCTACGAGCAGTACTTC
CASSYTSGRAYEQYF
>-|TRBV2|-|TRBJ2-3
TGTGCCAGCAGATCGTTGACAGATATTAGCACAGATACGCAGTATTTT
CASRSLTDISTDTQYF
>many|TRBV29-1|-|TRBJ2-3
TGCAGCGTTGAAGGTCCAGGCACAGATACGCAGTATTTT
CSVEGPGTDTQYF
>few|TRBV10-3|-|TRBJ1-1
TGTGCCATCAGTGCAGTGAACACTGAAGCTTTCTTT
CAISAVNTEAFF
>few|TRBV7-9|TRBD1|TRBJ2-7
TGTGCCAGCAGCTTAAGGGGACAGGGGGACGAGCAGTACTTC
CASSLRGQGDEQYF
>many|TRBV10-3|-|TRBJ2-7
TGTGCCATCAGTTCCGGGGGTGGGGTAAGCTCCGAGCAGTACTTC
CAISSGGGVSSEQYF
>few|TRBV12-3/TRBV12-4|TRBD1|TRBJ2-1
TGTGCCAGCAGTGTGGGACAGGGTAAAAATGAGCAGTTCTTC
CASSVGQGKNEQFF
>once|TRBV29-1|-|TRBJ2-2
TGCAGCGGCAGGGGGGCGGACACCGGGGAGCTGTTTTTT
CSGRGADTGELFF
>few|TRBV7-2|TRBD2|TRBJ2-5
TGTGCCAGCAGACGCCAGGGACTAGCGGCACTCCAAGAGACCCAGTACTTC
CASRRQGLAALQETQYF
>-|TRBV10-3|-|TRBJ2-7
TGTGCCATCAGTGCCCCACCGGGTGGGTACGAGCAGTACTTC
CAISAPPGGYEQYF
>-|TRBV28|-|TRBJ2-5
TGTGCCAGCACTAGACAGTTCCAAGAGACCCAGTACTTC
CASTRQFQETQYF
>many|TRBV29-1|-|TRBJ2-3
TGCAGCTCCAGTCAGGCGGACACAGATACGCAGTATTTT
CSSSQADTDTQYF
>-|TRBV4-1|-|TRBJ2-1
TGCGCCAGCAGCCAAGGTCTGGGCGGCTCCTACAATGAGCAGTTCTTC
CASSQGLGGSYNEQFF
>-|TRBV7-2|TRBD2|TRBJ2-7
TGTGCCAGCAGCTTTACTTCATCCGGGACTAGCGGGAGTAACCACGAGCAGTACTTC
CASSFTSSGTSGSNHEQYF
>few|TRBV9|-|TRBJ2-7
TGTGCCAGCAGCGTAGCGGCGTCAACACAGGGAACCTCCTACGAGCAGTACTTC
CASSVAASTQGTSYEQYF
>-|TRBV3-1|-|TRBJ1-2
TGTGCCAGCAGCCAAGAAGGGTATGGCTACACCTTC
CASSQEGYGYTF
>-|TRBV2|-|TRBJ2-1
TGTGCCAGCAGTGGCGCCGGAGGGAGCTCCTACAATGAGCAGTTCTTC
CASSGAGGSSYNEQFF
>-|TRBV12-3/TRBV12-4|-|TRBJ2-7
TGTGCCAGCAGTTCTTACCCCAGTGCCTACGAGCAGTACTTC
CASSSYPSAYEQYF
>few|TRBV4-3|TRBD2|TRBJ2-1
TGCGCCAGCAGCCAAGATGGGCTTTGGACTAGCGGCCACAATGAGCAGTTCTTC
CASSQDGLWTSGHNEQFF
>few|TRBV18|TRBD2|TRBJ2-1
TGTGCCAGCTCACCCTTAGCGGGAGGGGCAAATGAGCAGTTCTTC
CASSPLAGGANEQFF
>-|TRBV9|-|TRBJ2-2
TGTGCCAGCAGCGTAGGGCTCGTTAACACCGGGGAGCTGTTTTTT
CASSVGLVNTGELFF
>many|TRBV20-1|-|TRBJ2-3
TGCAGTGCCAAACTTAGACGTGGGACAGATACGCAGTATTTT
CSAKLRRGTDTQYF
>-|TRBV7-2|TRBD2|TRBJ2-1
TGTGCCAGCAGCGACAGACTAGCGGGGAGAGGGTTTGAGCAGTTCTTC
CASSDRLAGRGFEQFF
>-|TRBV15|-|TRBJ2-3
TGTGCCACTAGCATCAGGACCGAGGAACTCACAGATACGCAGTATTTT
CATSIRTEELTDTQYF
>once|TRBV5-1|-|TRBJ2-1
TGCGCCAGCAGCCCCGCTAGCTTGGATGAGCAGTTCTTC
CASSPASLDEQFF
>-|TRBV18|-|TRBJ2-4
TGTGCCAGCACGCCCTCCGGGGCGGCCAAAAACATTCAGTACTTC
CASTPSGAAKNIQYF
>once|TRBV6-1|-|TRBJ2-4
TGTGCCAGCACCAGAAGGGCAGGGCAAACCAAAAACATTCAGTACTTC
CASTRRAGQTKNIQYF
>-|TRBV20-1|TRBD1|TRBJ2-2
TGCAGTGTCGGTCGGCGACAGGGGGGCACCGGGGAGCTGTTTTTT
CSVGRRQGGTGELFF
>-|TRBV18|-|TRBJ1-1
TGTGCCAGCTCACCACCGGGCTCTACTGGGGTGAACACTGAAGCTTTCTTT
CASSPPGSTGVNTEAFF
>-|TRBV20-1|TRBD2|TRBJ2-3
TGCAGTGCTCGGACTAGATTTTACACAGATGCGCAGTATTTT
CSARTRFYTDAQYF
>few|TRBV29-1|TRBD1|TRBJ2-1
TGCAGCGGCCTTGGACAGGGATTGAACAATGAGCAGTTCTTC
CSGLGQGLNNEQFF
>-|TRBV6-2/TRBV6-3|-|TRBJ1-5
TGTGCCAGCAGTTCGGAGAGCAATCAGCCCCAGCATTTT
CASSSESNQPQHF
>-|TRBV5-1|TRBD1|TRBJ2-7
TGCGCCAGCAGCTTGGGACAGGGGGCGCACGAGCAGTACTTC
CASSLGQGAHEQYF
>few|TRBV7-2|TRBD2|TRBJ2-4
TGTGCCAGCAGCCCCAGGACTAGCGGGAGGGCCCCCCAAAACATTCAGTACTTC
CASSPRTSGRAPQNIQYF
>-|TRBV6-6|-|TRBJ1-2
TGTGCCAGCAGTACCGACCTTTCGCTTGGCTACACCTTC
CASSTDLSLGYTF
>few|TRBV5-1|TRBD2|TRBJ2-5
TGCGCCAGCGGTTCGGCGGGAGGCGGTGGAGAGACCCAGTACTTC
CASGSAGGGGETQYF
>-|TRBV7-3|TRBD1|TRBJ2-2
TGTGCCAGCAGCTTAACCGCGGGACAGGGAACCGGGGAGCTGTTTTTT
CASSLTAGQGTGELFF
>-|TRBV7-3|-|TRBJ2-7
TGTGCCAGCAGCCCCGGGGGCGGAGGCGAGCAGTACTTC
CASSPGGGGEQYF
>-|TRBV3-1|TRBD1|TRBJ2-7
TGTGCCAGCAGCCCCCCCGGGACAGGGGGTGGCGAGCAGTACTTC
CASSPPGTGGGEQYF
>few|TRBV15|-|TRBJ2-2
TGTGCCACCAGCACGCCACGGCTGTTTTTT
CATSTPRLFF
>-|TRBV20-1|-|TRBJ2-7
TGCAGTGCTCCAGTGGGAGGAAATTACGAGCAGTACTTC
CSAPVGGNYEQYF
>-|TRBV20-1|TRBD1|TRBJ1-4
TGCAGTGCCAGACAGGGGGAAAGCGAAAAACTGTTTTTT
CSARQGESEKLFF
>-|TRBV5-1|-|TRBJ1-1
TGCGCCAGCAGCTTACAGAATTCTAACACTGAAGCTTTCTTT
CASSLQNSNTEAFF
>-|TRBV5-8|TRBD1|TRBJ2-4
TGTGCCAGCAGCTTGGAAAGGGGGCTAGCCAAAAACATTCAGTACTTC
CASSLERGLAKNIQYF
>few|TRBV30|-|TRBJ2-1
TGTGCCTGGAGTGCCGGACAGCCAGGGAATGAGCAGTTCTTC
CAWSAGQPGNEQFF
>-|TRBV5-1|TRBD1|TRBJ2-5
TGCGCCAGCAGCATCACAGGGGGCCAAGAGACCCAGTACTTC
CASSITGGQETQYF
>few|TRBV7-2|-|TRBJ2-7
TGTGCCAGCAGCTTAGGGGGGGAGAACGAGCAGTACTTC
CASSLGGENEQYF
>-|TRBV9|-|TRBJ2-5
TGTGCCAGCAGCGTAGACCCGGGAAATGAGCAGTACTTC
CASSVDPGNEQYF
>few|TRBV5-1|-|TRBJ1-1
TGCGCCAGCAGCTTGGAGGCAGAGAACACTGAAGCTTTCTTT
CASSLEAENTEAFF
>few|TRBV7-2|TRBD1|TRBJ2-3
TGTGCCAGCAGCCTAGGACAGGCAGCAGATACGCAGTATTTT
CASSLGQAADTQYF
>few|TRBV12-3/TRBV12-4|-|TRBJ2-1
TGTGCCAGCAGTTTAGTAAGAACAGGATACAATGAGCAGTTCTTC
CASSLVRTGYNEQFF
>few|TRBV25-1|TRBD1|TRBJ1-5
TGTGCCAGTAGTGACAGGGGCCATCAGCCCCAGCATTTT
CASSDRGHQPQHF
>-|TRBV11-2|TRBD2|TRBJ2-3
TGTGCCAGCAGCCAACGGACTAGCGGGAGAATTGGGCAGTATTTT
CASSQRTSGRIGQYF